This is a list of T cell receptor beta chains from one sample in a study of cytomegalovirus exposure and HLA in healthy donors. TCRdb keeps only in-frame clones here, not all; method: immunoSEQ multiplex PCR. Among more than 300,000 clones, roughly 88% were seen once, and the ten largest hold under 0.95%. The sample was PBMCs. The receptors here all came from a woman aged 18-35 years in good health and CMV-seronegative. CDR3s include the opening cysteine and the closing phenylalanine or tryptophan. The order of the fields is CDR3 length, clone size, V gene, J gene, D gene, CDR3 DNA, CDR3 protein. The D gene is left open where the match is weak. Clone size appears in some rows only: once, few, many, or a class for an expanded clone.

length: 15
size: .
V: TRBV11-1
J: TRBJ2-3
D: .
DNA: TGTGCCAGCAGCTTAAACAGGGTCATCACAGATACGCAGTATTTT
CDR3: CASSLNRVITDTQYF

length: 12
size: few
V: TRBV5-8
J: TRBJ1-1
D: .
DNA: TGTGCCAGCAGCTTTATTCAAGCTGAGACTTTCTTT
CDR3: CASSFIQAETFF

length: 18
size: .
V: TRBV27
J: TRBJ1-1
D: TRBD1
DNA: TGTGCCAGCAGTTTAAGTCCCAGGACAGGTAGGATGAACACTGAAGCTTTCTTT
CDR3: CASSLSPRTGRMNTEAFF

length: 15
size: .
V: TRBV2
J: TRBJ2-1
D: TRBD2
DNA: TGTGCCAGCAAGCCGGGACTAGCGGGGGGCAATGAGCAGTTCTTC
CDR3: CASKPGLAGGNEQFF

length: 15
size: .
V: TRBV11-1
J: TRBJ2-5
D: TRBD1
DNA: TGTGCCAGCAGCCCGCTCACAGGGGCCCAAGAGACCCAGTACTTC
CDR3: CASSPLTGAQETQYF

length: 13
size: .
V: TRBV7-8
J: TRBJ1-1
D: TRBD1
DNA: TGTGCCAGCAGCTCTTACAGGGGAACTGAAGCTTTCTTT
CDR3: CASSSYRGTEAFF

length: 13
size: .
V: TRBV7-9
J: TRBJ2-2
D: .
DNA: TGTGCCAGCACTCAGGGTTTCACCGGGGAGCTGTTTTTT
CDR3: CASTQGFTGELFF

length: 16
size: .
V: TRBV27
J: TRBJ2-5
D: .
DNA: TGTGCCAGCAGTCAGGGGACGGTAAATGGACAAGAGACCCAGTACTTC
CDR3: CASSQGTVNGQETQYF

length: 14
size: .
V: TRBV28
J: TRBJ2-1
D: .
DNA: TGTGCCAGCAGTTCCTTTCGTGCTACGGATGAGCAGTTCTTC
CDR3: CASSSFRATDEQFF

length: 15
size: .
V: TRBV7-9
J: TRBJ2-1
D: TRBD1
DNA: TGTGCCAGCAGCTTGGTAGGACAGGGGAACAATGAGCAGTTCTTC
CDR3: CASSLVGQGNNEQFF

length: 15
size: few
V: TRBV5-4
J: TRBJ1-2
D: TRBD1
DNA: TGTGCCAGCAGCTTGGCCAACTACAGGGGGCAAGGCTACACCTTC
CDR3: CASSLANYRGQGYTF

length: 13
size: .
V: TRBV4-1
J: TRBJ2-1
D: .
DNA: TGCGCCAGCAGCCAAGTGGGCCTTGATGAGCAGTTCTTC
CDR3: CASSQVGLDEQFF

length: 16
size: .
V: TRBV6-1
J: TRBJ2-7
D: TRBD1
DNA: TGTGCCAGCAGTGTGAACTGGGACAGCTACTCCTACGAGCAGTACTTC
CDR3: CASSVNWDSYSYEQYF

length: 13
size: .
V: TRBV30
J: TRBJ1-2
D: TRBD1
DNA: TGTGCCTGGAGCCCTCGGGGGACAGATGGCTACACCTTC
CDR3: CAWSPRGTDGYTF

length: 14
size: .
V: TRBV27
J: TRBJ2-1
D: .
DNA: TGTGCCAGCAGGACACAGAACCTCAACAATGAGCAGTTCTTC
CDR3: CASRTQNLNNEQFF

length: 13
size: .
V: TRBV13
J: TRBJ2-1
D: .
DNA: TGTGCCAGCAGCTTAGGTTCAGGGAATGAGCAGTTCTTC
CDR3: CASSLGSGNEQFF

length: 14
size: .
V: TRBV10-1
J: TRBJ2-1
D: .
DNA: TGCGCCAGCAGTGCATCGACAGATTACAATGAGCAGTTCTTC
CDR3: CASSASTDYNEQFF

length: 16
size: .
V: TRBV28
J: TRBJ2-1
D: .
DNA: TGTGCCAGCAGTTTAAGGGCGGGAAGGGCCTACAATGAGCAGTTCTTC
CDR3: CASSLRAGRAYNEQFF

length: 18
size: .
V: TRBV19
J: TRBJ2-2
D: TRBD1
DNA: TGTGCCAGTAGTATAGATCCAGGCTTTGGCAGGGGGACCGGGGAGCTGTTTTTT
CDR3: CASSIDPGFGRGTGELFF

length: 16
size: .
V: TRBV5-1
J: TRBJ1-1
D: TRBD1
DNA: TGCGCCAGCAGCCCGTGGGACAGTTTAACGAACACTGAAGCTTTCTTT
CDR3: CASSPWDSLTNTEAFF

length: 17
size: few
V: TRBV6-4
J: TRBJ2-6
D: TRBD2
DNA: TGTGCCAGCAGTCCCGGGACTAGCGTTCCTGGGGCCAACGTCCTGACTTTC
CDR3: CASSPGTSVPGANVLTF

length: 14
size: .
V: TRBV30
J: TRBJ1-4
D: TRBD1
DNA: TGTGCCTGGTCGGACAGGCGATTTAATGAAAAACTGTTTTTT
CDR3: CAWSDRRFNEKLFF

length: 15
size: .
V: TRBV23-1
J: TRBJ2-7
D: TRBD1
DNA: TGCGCCAGCAGTCAATCAAGGGGGCGAAGATACGAGCAGTACTTC
CDR3: CASSQSRGRRYEQYF

length: 15
size: .
V: TRBV7-2
J: TRBJ2-7
D: .
DNA: TGTGCCAGCAGCTTAGATCTAAATCCAACCTACGAGCAGTACTTC
CDR3: CASSLDLNPTYEQYF

length: 13
size: .
V: TRBV18
J: TRBJ2-5
D: .
DNA: TGTGCCAGCTCAGTCCTTCTTGAGGAGACCCAGTACTTC
CDR3: CASSVLLEETQYF

length: 15
size: .
V: TRBV5-1
J: TRBJ1-5
D: .
DNA: TGCGCCAGCAGCTTGGAAACAGGGCCGGGTCGGCCCCAGCATTTT
CDR3: CASSLETGPGRPQHF